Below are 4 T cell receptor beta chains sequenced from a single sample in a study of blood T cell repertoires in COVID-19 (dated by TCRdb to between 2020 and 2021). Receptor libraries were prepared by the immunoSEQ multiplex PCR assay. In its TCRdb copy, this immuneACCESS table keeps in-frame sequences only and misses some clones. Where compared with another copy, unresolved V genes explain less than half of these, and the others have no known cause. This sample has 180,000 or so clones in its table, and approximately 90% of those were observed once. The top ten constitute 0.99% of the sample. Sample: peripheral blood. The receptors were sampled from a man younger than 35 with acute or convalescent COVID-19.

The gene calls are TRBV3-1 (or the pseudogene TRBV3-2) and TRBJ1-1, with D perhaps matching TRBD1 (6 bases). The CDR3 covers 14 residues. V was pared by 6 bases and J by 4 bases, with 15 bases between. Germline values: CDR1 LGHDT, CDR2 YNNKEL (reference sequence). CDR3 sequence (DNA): TGTGCCAGCAGAAAACAGGGTGGGGGCACTGAAGCTTTCTTT. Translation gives CASRKQGGGTEAFF.

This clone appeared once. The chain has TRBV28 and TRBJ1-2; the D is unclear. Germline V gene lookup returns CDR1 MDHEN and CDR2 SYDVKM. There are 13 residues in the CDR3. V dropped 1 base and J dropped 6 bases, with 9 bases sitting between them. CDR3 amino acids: CASSLSSLDGYTF. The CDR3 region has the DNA TGTGCCAGCAGTTTATCGTCCCTTGATGGCTACACCTTC.

CDR3 DNA: TGTGCCAGCAGGTACACAGGGCTCTATAATTCACCCCTCCACTTT. Its translation: CASRYTGLYNSPLHF. The rearrangement links TRBV7-2 to TRBJ1-6, with D possibly matching TRBD1 (6 bases). Germline CDR1 is SGHTA and CDR2 is FQGNSA. This CDR3 is built from 15 residues. The germline V and J ends were trimmed by 6 bases and 3 bases, with 12 bases remaining between them.

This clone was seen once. In DNA form, the CDR3 reads TGCAGCGTTGGGCCGAGCACAGATACGCAGTATTTT. This sequence encodes CSVGPSTDTQYF. This sequence joins TRBV29-1 and TRBJ2-3; D unresolved. V dropped 4 bases and J dropped 0 bases, with 5 bases sitting between them. The V gene's germline CDR1 is SQVTM and CDR2 ANQGSEA. The CDR3 has 12 amino acids.